A single sample gave rise to the 5 T cell receptor beta chains below, sequenced in a study of blood T cell repertoires in COVID-19. Measured with immunoSEQ multiplex PCR; TCRdb has only the in-frame clones, and not every one. The sample records under 200,000 clones, 81% being singletons. The specimen sequenced was PBMCs or T cells enriched from blood (not recorded which). The origin of the receptors is a woman in her forties with acute COVID-19.

The rearrangement uses TRBV19 and TRBJ1-5; 11 bases map to TRBD1. V lost 1 base, J lost 6 bases, and 8 bases stayed unmatched. The germline CDR1 and CDR2 sequences are LNHDA and SQIVND (reference sequence). This CDR3 comprises 17 residues. The CDR3 reads CASSIVTGQGAFQPQHF. Written as DNA, the CDR3 is TGTGCCAGTAGTATAGTTACAGGACAGGGGGCGTTTCAGCCCCAGCATTTT.

J is TRBJ1-4 and V is TRBV2; D is undetermined. CDR1 is SNHLY and CDR2 is FYNNEI in the germline V gene. The CDR3 sequence is 15 residues long. V gave up 7 bases and J gave up 8 bases, with 20 bases separating them. CDR3 region: CASTPGPRGGEKLFF. The CDR3 region has the DNA TGTGCCAGCACCCCAGGCCCTCGGGGTGGCGAAAAACTGTTTTTT.

This chain joins TRBV27 and TRBJ1-2; 8 bases line up with TRBD1. J lost 8 bases, V lost 5 bases, and 7 bases had no gene match. CDR3 length: 13 amino acids. CDR1 and CDR2 from the germline V gene are MNHEY and SMNVEV (reference sequence). The CDR3 nucleotides read TGTGCCAGCAGTCCAACAGGGGGAGGGGGCTACACCTTC. This gives the protein CASSPTGGGGYTF.

The chain uses TRBV2 and TRBJ1-3; D not certain. The CDR3 loop spans 16 amino acids. The V end was cut by 0 bases, the J end by 7 bases, with 16 bases between. In germline, CDR1 is SNHLY, CDR2 FYNNEI. The CDR3 loop reads CASSEALVRVCNTIYF. The CDR3 bases are TGTGCCAGCAGTGAAGCGCTTGTTCGGGTATGTAACACCATATATTTT. Full variable domain (missing parts from reference TRBV2 and TRBJ1-3): EPEVTQTPSHQVTQMGQEVILRCVPISNHLYFYWYRQILGQKVEFLVSFYNNEISEKSEIFDDQFSVERPDGSNFTLKIRSTKLEDSAMYFCASSEALVRVCNTIYFGEGSWLTVV.

The rearrangement links TRBV10-3 to TRBJ2-7, with 11 bases fitting TRBD1. With 7 bases clipped from V and 7 bases from J, the junction kept 3 bases outside the gene matches. This CDR3 spans 12 amino acids. CDR1 is ENHRY, CDR2 SYGVKD, per germline. For the CDR3, the DNA is TGTGCCATCAAGGACAGGGGGCGTGAGCAGTACTTC. As protein: CAIKDRGREQYF.